The entry that follows covers one TCR beta chain sequence. This sample was taken from a study of blood T cell repertoires in COVID-19. Study in general: The analysed material was cDNA or gDNA that came from T cells, B-cell-depleted T cells, or PBMCs.

Trimming took off 9 bases at V and 7 bases at J, with 12 bases between the two ends. The V gene's germline CDR1 is LNHDA and CDR2 SQIVND (reference sequence). The CDR3 spans 11 residues. Clones were read by immunoSEQ multiplex PCR, and TCRdb kept only the in-frame ones, dropping some. The sample records under 120,000 clones, roughly 69% being singletons. Sequencing was carried out using peripheral blood. This receptor was obtained from a man aged 80 or over with acute or convalescent COVID-19. The chain links TRBV19 to TRBJ2-5; TRBD2 might be the D (5 bases). The CDR3 loop reads CASAWGATQYF. The CDR3 coding sequence is TGTGCCAGCGCATGGGGAGCGACCCAGTACTTC.